The rows below give T cell receptor beta chains drawn from one sample of a study of glioma-infiltrating T cells. TCRdb processed the multiplex PCR reads anew with MiXCR; each CDR3 protein has one entry. Of about 180,000 distinct CDR3 sequences listed, around 40% were seen once; the top ten hold roughly 5.2%. Specimen: glioma tissue, nonneoplastic brain tissue, or PBMCs (not recorded which). The receptors here all came from a human donor with low-grade glioma or glioblastoma, undergoing nonglioma brain surgery, or in good health (not recorded which). CDR3s include the opening cysteine and the closing phenylalanine or tryptophan. D genes are given only for firm matches. Some rows mark clone size as missing; the rest say once, few, many or name a class of expanded clone.

size	V	D	J	length	CDR3	DNA
few	TRBV12-3/TRBV12-4	-	TRBJ2-5	16	CASSLGSSGRKETQYF	TGTGCCAGCAGTCTAGGGTCTTCGGGACGGAAAGAGACCCAGTACTTC
many	TRBV5-1	-	TRBJ2-3	13	CASSSSGEDTQYF	TGCGCCAGCAGCTCATCAGGGGAAGATACGCAGTATTTT
-	TRBV3-1	-	TRBJ2-5	12	CASTLASETQYF	TGTGCCAGCACCCTCGCAAGCGAGACCCAGTACTTC
few	TRBV14	-	TRBJ2-5	12	CASSQSWETQYF	TGTGCCAGCAGCCAAAGTTGGGAGACCCAGTACTTC
many	TRBV10-3	TRBD2	TRBJ2-3	14	CAISASGTTDTQYF	TGTGCCATCAGTGCTAGCGGGACAACAGATACGCAGTATTTT
many	TRBV6-1	TRBD2	TRBJ2-1	16	CASSTGLSGISNEQFF	TGTGCCAGCAGTACGGGGCTTAGCGGGATAAGCAATGAGCAGTTCTTC
-	TRBV6-2/TRBV6-3	-	TRBJ1-4	13	CASSPSERGKLFF	TGTGCCAGCAGTCCCTCCGAGAGGGGAAAACTGTTTTTT
many	TRBV28	TRBD2	TRBJ2-7	14	CASSQGLAGGEQYF	TGTGCCAGCAGCCAGGGACTAGCGGGAGGAGAGCAGTACTTC
many	TRBV28	-	TRBJ2-7	16	CASSLSIERQTYEQYF	TGTGCCAGCAGTTTAAGCATAGAGCGGCAGACCTACGAGCAGTACTTC
many	TRBV20-1	-	TRBJ1-2	12	CSARDRLEGYTF	TGCAGTGCACGGGACCGTCTAGAAGGCTACACCTTC
-	TRBV10-3	-	TRBJ1-1	14	CAIRGRDWGTEAFF	TGTGCCATCAGGGGGAGAGATTGGGGAACTGAAGCTTTCTTT
many	TRBV20-1	-	TRBJ1-5	14	CSAKAPLSNQPQHF	TGCAGTGCTAAAGCCCCCTTAAGCAATCAGCCCCAGCATTTT
-	TRBV29-1	TRBD2	TRBJ2-1	14	CSVEFGRRGDEQFF	TGCAGCGTTGAATTCGGGAGGCGCGGGGATGAGCAGTTCTTC
-	TRBV29-1	-	TRBJ2-3	12	CSAAANTDTQYF	TGCAGCGCCGCAGCAAACACAGATACGCAGTATTTT
-	TRBV18	TRBD2	TRBJ2-3	16	CASSRRLAVNTDTQYF	TGTGCCAGCTCACGGAGACTAGCGGTTAACACAGATACGCAGTATTTT
few	TRBV3-1	TRBD2	TRBJ2-5	16	CASSQEGTRAQETQYF	TGTGCCAGCAGCCAAGAGGGGACTAGAGCCCAAGAGACCCAGTACTTC
-	TRBV6-2/TRBV6-3	-	TRBJ1-1	14	CTSSYSGGNTEAFF	TGTACCAGCAGTTACTCCGGCGGAAACACTGAAGCTTTCTTT
-	TRBV29-1	-	TRBJ2-1	13	CSAAGDPGIEQFF	TGCAGCGCTGCAGGGGACCCGGGGATTGAGCAGTTCTTC
many	TRBV24-1	-	TRBJ2-1	13	CATSDSGLGEQFF	TGTGCCACCAGTGATTCAGGGCTGGGTGAGCAGTTCTTC
many	TRBV7-8	TRBD1	TRBJ2-7	13	CASSLGGVEEQYF	TGTGCCAGCAGTTTAGGGGGCGTTGAGGAGCAGTACTTC
-	TRBV20-1	TRBD2	TRBJ2-3	13	CSAGLAGKDTQYF	TGCAGTGCAGGACTAGCCGGCAAAGATACGCAGTATTTT
many	TRBV18	-	TRBJ1-1	13	CASSPKVNTEAFF	TGTGCCAGCTCCCCAAAAGTGAACACTGAAGCTTTCTTT
many	TRBV4-1	-	TRBJ2-7	13	CASSQAGESEQYF	TGCGCCAGCAGCCAGGCAGGGGAGAGCGAGCAGTACTTC
-	TRBV3-1	TRBD2	TRBJ2-2	15	CASSQEKRETGELFF	TGTGCCAGCAGCCAAGAAAAGCGGGAGACCGGGGAGCTGTTTTTT
-	TRBV3-1	TRBD2	TRBJ2-3	16	CASSQDLAGVTDTQYF	TGTGCCAGCAGCCAAGATCTAGCGGGAGTCACGGATACGCAGTATTTT
many	TRBV7-2	-	TRBJ2-3	14	CASSTFGSTDTQYF	TGTGCCAGCAGCACCTTCGGCAGCACAGATACGCAGTATTTT
-	TRBV28	-	TRBJ2-7	12	CASSLSGGEHYF	TGTGCCAGCAGTTTAAGTGGAGGCGAGCACTACTTC
many	TRBV28	-	TRBJ1-4	16	CAINGGIQGKGEKLFF	TGTGCCATCAATGGGGGGATACAGGGAAAGGGTGAAAAACTGTTTTTT
-	TRBV12-3/TRBV12-4	-	TRBJ2-3	15	CASSAPSVRWDTQYF	TGTGCCAGCAGTGCCCCTAGCGTGAGGTGGGATACGCAGTATTTT
many	TRBV12-3/TRBV12-4	TRBD2	TRBJ2-1	15	CASSLGLAGYNEQFF	TGTGCCAGCAGTTTAGGACTAGCGGGGTACAATGAGCAGTTCTTC
-	TRBV3-1	-	TRBJ2-3	15	CASSQEGAYTDTQYF	TGTGCCAGCAGCCAAGAGGGGGCCTACACAGATACGCAGTATTTT
few	TRBV15	-	TRBJ2-6	17	CATSSRGPSSGANVLTF	TGTGCCACCAGCAGCAGGGGCCCCAGCTCTGGGGCCAACGTCCTGACTTTC
few	TRBV11-1	-	TRBJ2-5	12	CASSFPYGTQYF	TGTGCCAGCAGCTTCCCATACGGGACCCAGTACTTC
-	TRBV11-2	TRBD2	TRBJ2-5	18	CASSLLTSGSFRSETQYF	TGTGCCAGCAGCTTACTGACTAGCGGGAGTTTCCGGTCGGAGACCCAGTACTTC
few	TRBV7-8	-	TRBJ1-2	14	CASSLDSGSYGYTF	TGTGCCAGCAGCTTAGATTCGGGAAGCTATGGCTACACCTTC